Presented here are 21 T cell receptor beta chains from one specimen sequenced in a study of CD8+CD57+ T cells in acquired aplastic anemia. Genomic DNA, the template, was used for profiling of the TCR beta VDJ and CDR3. Each CDR3 protein gets one entry after TCRdb re-called the reads with MiXCR. The data show roughly 290,000 distinct CDR3 sequences, 45% to 65% seen once. In patients chosen for sequencing, flow cytometry had shown CD8+CD57+ cell expansion. Specimen: sorted CD4+, CD8+, or CD8+CD57+ T cells (not recorded which) from PBMCs. The receptors were gathered from a human donor with aplastic anemia.

This chain joins TRBV20-1 and TRBJ2-7; 9 nucleotides match TRBD1. Germline assignment: CDR1 DFQATT and CDR2 SNEGSKA (reference sequence). The CDR3 is 14 amino acids. V was pared by 6 bases and J by 4 bases, with 10 bases of the junction left unmatched. CDR3 coding DNA: TGCAGTGCCACGGACAGGGGAAAAGGGTACGAGCAGTACTTC. This sequence encodes CSATDRGKGYEQYF.

This clonotype was seen many times. The J gene is TRBJ2-1, the V gene TRBV5-1; no reliable D call. The CDR3 has 13 residues. Germline V gene data show CDR1 as SGHRS and CDR2 as YFSETQ. The V gene lost 3 bases and the J gene lost 5 bases, with 9 bases spanning the gap. CDR3 sequence: CASSSSPDNEQFF. In DNA, the CDR3 is TGCGCCAGCAGCTCCTCCCCGGACAATGAGCAGTTCTTC.

This clonotype was seen repeatedly, ten times or more. V gene TRBV6-6 combines with J gene TRBJ1-2; D ambiguous. The V end lost 2 bases, the J end lost 6 bases, and 4 bases lay between the germline ends. CDR3 length: 11 residues. Germline assignment: CDR1 MNHNY and CDR2 SVGAGI (reference sequence). Here the CDR3 reads CASSYPDGYTF. The CDR3 DNA is TGTGCCAGCAGTTACCCAGATGGCTACACCTTC.

The chain recombines TRBV10-2 with TRBJ2-1; possibly TRBD2 for D (6 bases). The V gene's germline CDR1 is WSHSY and CDR2 SAAADI. Trimming pared 8 bases from V and 5 bases from J, leaving 13 bases between. This CDR3 spans 13 amino acids. The CDR3 here is CASLSGADNEQFF. For the CDR3, the DNA is TGCGCCAGCCTCTCGGGAGCAGACAATGAGCAGTTCTTC.

This clonotype was observed at least ten times. The J gene is TRBJ2-7, the V gene TRBV6-1; 8 bases fit TRBD2. The CDR3 contains 14 residues. J lost 3 bases, V lost 3 bases, and 4 bases had no gene match. Germline V gives CDR1 MNHNS, CDR2 SASEGT. The CDR3 nucleotides read TGTGCCAGCAGTGATGTGGCGGGGGGCTACGAGCAGTACTTC. Translation: CASSDVAGGYEQYF.

At least ten counts were recorded for this clonotype. This chain connects TRBV7-9 to TRBJ1-6; no reliable D call. V lost 1 base to trimming and J lost 10 bases, with 17 bases between them. The length of the CDR3 is 16 residues. The germline CDR1 and CDR2 sequences are SEHNR and FQNEAQ (reference sequence). The CDR3 DNA sequence: TGTGCCAGCAGCTTAGATTCAGCGGGCGTAGGATCACCCCTCCACTTT. This gives the protein CASSLDSAGVGSPLHF.

This clonotype was counted between two and nine times. The rearrangement links TRBV25-1 to TRBJ2-7; D gene unclear. This CDR3 has 11 residues. Germline V lookup: CDR1 MGHDK, CDR2 SYGVNS. V was pared by 4 bases and J by 3 bases, with 4 bases between. The CDR3 region has the DNA TGTGCCAGCAGTGCGAACTACGAGCAGTACTTC. Its protein product is CASSANYEQYF.

This chain joins TRBV19 and TRBJ1-6; possible D gene TRBD1, 5 bases. The length of the CDR3 is 14 residues. The V and J ends lost 5 bases and 9 bases respectively, with 14 bases between them. Germline V gives CDR1 LNHDA, CDR2 SQIVND (reference sequence). CDR3 loop: CASSLQGDRSPLHF. CDR3 in DNA: TGTGCCAGTAGTCTCCAGGGAGACCGTTCACCCCTCCACTTT.

J is TRBJ1-2 and V is TRBV5-4; possibly TRBD1 for D (6 bases). V lost 7 bases to trimming and J lost 3 bases, with 13 bases between them. Germline V lookup: CDR1 SGHNT, CDR2 YYREEE (reference sequence). The CDR3 covers 13 residues. CDR3 sequence reads: CASRRGGDYGYTF. The CDR3 DNA reads as TGTGCCAGCCGAAGGGGGGGGGACTATGGCTACACCTTC.

The chain links TRBV7-2 to TRBJ2-7; 10 bases are a match to TRBD2. In germline, CDR1 is SGHTA, CDR2 FQGNSA. Trimming at V came to 5 bases and at J to 6 bases, leaving 19 bases not matched to a gene. The CDR3 length is 18 residues. The CDR3 spells CASSPTGTSGRGNCEQYF. CDR3 nucleotide sequence: TGTGCCAGCAGCCCTACCGGGACCAGCGGGAGGGGGAACTGCGAGCAGTACTTC.

Ten or more counts support this clonotype. V is TRBV5-6 and J is TRBJ2-7; a weak D match, TRBD1 (6 bases). The CDR3 is 15 residues long. Germline CDR1 SGHDT, CDR2 YYEEEE. Deletions cut 2 bases from V and 3 bases from J, with 15 bases between. The CDR3 DNA sequence: TGTGCCAGCAGCTTAGAACAGGGATTATTCTACGAGCAGTACTTC. As protein: CASSLEQGLFYEQYF. Filled out from reference TRBV5-6 and TRBJ2-7, the complete variable domain reads DAGVTQSPTHLIKTRGQQVTLRCSPKSGHDTVSWYQQALGQGPQFIFQYYEEEERQRGNFPDRFSGHQFPNYSSELNVNALLLGDSALYLCASSLEQGLFYEQYFGPGTRLTVT.

The chain recombines TRBV19 with TRBJ2-7; 9 bases match TRBD2. After removal of 6 bases from V and 2 bases from J, the junction contained 8 bases not matched to a gene. Germline CDR1 LNHDA, CDR2 SQIVND (reference sequence). CDR3 length equals 15 residues. In DNA, the CDR3 is TGTGCCAGTAGCCGGCCAGCGGGAGGAACCTACGAGCAGTACTTC. It yields the protein CASSRPAGGTYEQYF.

This clonotype was detected ten times or more. V and J are TRBV6-1 and TRBJ1-5, with D possibly TRBD1 on 5 matching bases. The CDR3 spans 13 residues. V was clipped by 6 bases and J by 11 bases, with 17 bases between them. Germline V lookup: CDR1 MNHNS, CDR2 SASEGT. The CDR3 here is CASRDSVLSAQHF. The CDR3 DNA reads TGTGCCAGCAGAGACAGCGTTCTTTCAGCCCAGCATTTT.

The gene calls are TRBV20-1 and TRBJ2-3; 12 nucleotides line up with TRBD2. Losses at the gene ends were 6 bases for V and 6 bases for J; bases not matched to a gene: 4. The CDR3 runs 13 residues. Germline-derived CDR1 and CDR2 are DFQATT and SNEGSKA (reference sequence). CDR3 sequence reads: CSAGLAGRDTQYF. Here the CDR3 DNA reads TGCAGTGCGGGACTAGCGGGTAGGGATACGCAGTATTTT.

The DNA of the CDR3 is TGTGCCAGCAGCCCAAGTTGGGGATCGGCCAAAAACATTCAGTACTTC. This encodes CASSPSWGSAKNIQYF. The chain joins TRBV5-4 to TRBJ2-4; no firm D call. V gave up 4 bases and J gave up 1 base, with 15 bases separating them. The CDR3 extends over 16 amino acids. The germline V gene has CDR1 SGHNT and CDR2 YYREEE (reference sequence).

In regard to this clonotype: The junction and the germline gene differ at one end; a read error may be behind it. CDR3 bases: TGTGCCAGCAGTTACTCGCCCGGGACAGGGCCGAGTGGGCAGTACTTC. The encoded protein is CASSYSPGTGPSGQYF. The chain uses TRBV10-2 and TRBJ2-7, with 9 bases matching TRBD1. Germline V gene lookup returns CDR1 WSHSY and CDR2 SAAADI. This CDR3 is built from 16 residues.

In this sample, this clonotype turned up many times. The CDR3 DNA reads as TGTGCCAGCAGTTTAGGAGGGACAGCGAACACTGAAGCTTTCTTT. It encodes CASSLGGTANTEAFF. The chain joins TRBV27 to TRBJ1-1; 7 bases match TRBD1. The V segment lost 2 bases and the J segment 1 base; nucleotides outside the gene matches: 4. The CDR3 extends over 15 amino acids. Germline CDR1 reads MNHEY; CDR2 reads SMNVEV (reference sequence).

The rearrangement joins TRBV29-1 to TRBJ1-2; 10 positions match TRBD1. The CDR3 sequence is 13 residues long. V shed 3 bases and J 6 bases; nucleotides not matched to a gene: 4. Per the germline V gene, CDR1 is SQVTM and CDR2 is ANQGSEA. In DNA, the CDR3 is TGCAGCGTTGAGGCCGGGACAGGGGATGGCTACACCTTC. Protein product: CSVEAGTGDGYTF.

The V call is TRBV5-1, the J call TRBJ1-4, with D perhaps matching TRBD1 (5 bases). Germline CDR1 reads SGHRS; CDR2 reads YFSETQ. V was cut by 0 bases and J by 9 bases, with 15 bases left in between. The CDR3 runs 15 residues. The CDR3 region has the DNA TGCGCCAGCAGCTTGGAGGGGCTTAGAGGAAAAAAACTGTTTTTT. This encodes CASSLEGLRGKKLFF.

This CDR3 reads CASSLRPMFTDTQYF. In DNA, the CDR3 is TGTGCCAGCAGCTTAAGGCCAATGTTCACAGATACGCAGTATTTT. The gene calls are TRBV7-2 and TRBJ2-3; D gene uncertain. Trimming shortened V by 2 bases and J by 2 bases, and 11 bases separated the two germline ends. Looked up from germline, CDR1 is SGHTA and CDR2 is FQGNSA. The CDR3 extends over 15 amino acids.

V is TRBV25-1 and J is TRBJ2-7, with 7 bases identical to TRBD1. Germline lookup yields CDR1 MGHDK and CDR2 SYGVNS. CDR3 length: 14 residues. V lost 10 bases, J lost 0 bases, and 9 bases stayed unmatched. CDR3 in DNA: TGTGCCACCGCGGACAGGTCGAGCTCCTACGAGCAGTACTTC. Amino acid sequence: CATADRSSSYEQYF.